Presented here are 21 T cell receptor beta chains from one specimen sequenced in a study of shared clonotypes between healthy human individuals. Profiling relied on immunoSEQ multiplex PCR, and the TCRdb table lists in-frame clones only, not all of them. Of some 510,000 clones in the sample, 79% are singletons; the top ten hold 10% to 15%. Specimen: PBMCs. The origin of the receptors is a woman in her forties in good health. Some clones in this sample may be carry-over from other donors' samples.

The rearrangement uses TRBV11-1 and TRBJ2-5, with D uncertain. CDR1 is SGHAT, CDR2 FQDESV, per germline (reference sequence). With 1 base removed from V and 1 base from J, the gap between germline ends came to 7 bases. The CDR3 runs 14 residues. DNA of the CDR3: TGTGCCAGCAGCTTAGAGAGTGCCCAAGAGACCCAGTACTTC. It yields the protein CASSLESAQETQYF.

This chain connects TRBV5-4 to TRBJ1-3, with D unresolved. Germline V CDR1 and CDR2: SGHNT, YYREEE (reference sequence). The V and J ends lost 3 bases and 4 bases respectively, with 5 bases between them. The CDR3 totals 12 residues. The CDR3 nucleotides read TGTGCCAGCAGCTACAGAGGAAACACCATATATTTT. Protein sequence: CASSYRGNTIYF.

This sequence joins TRBV4-1 and TRBJ1-5; D is unclear. The CDR3 has 15 amino acids. V was trimmed by 1 base and J by 4 bases, leaving 11 bases between them. In germline, CDR1 is MGHRA, CDR2 YSYEKL. The CDR3, as DNA: TGCGCCAGCAGCCAAGGTGGCAGCGTTAATCAGCCCCAGCATTTT. Translated, it gives CASSQGGSVNQPQHF.

The chain combines TRBV5-4 with TRBJ2-7; 11 bases match TRBD2. The CDR3 sequence is 16 residues long. Germline V CDR1 and CDR2: SGHNT, YYREEE (reference sequence). The V segment lost 4 bases and the J segment 4 bases; nucleotides outside the gene matches: 10. The CDR3 reads CASSGGLAGGVYEQYF. CDR3 bases: TGTGCCAGCAGCGGCGGGCTAGCGGGAGGTGTTTACGAGCAGTACTTC. Based on the CDR3 plus reference TRBV5-4 and TRBJ2-7, the full variable domain is ETGVTQSPTHLIKTRGQQVTLRCSSQSGHNTVSWYQQALGQGPQFIFQYYREEENGRGNFPPRFSGLQFPNYSSELNVNALELDDSALYLCASSGGLAGGVYEQYFGPGTRLTVT.

This clone appeared once. The rearrangement uses TRBV28 and TRBJ2-6; D call uncertain. Trimming stripped 3 bases from V and 0 bases from J, with 6 bases between. Germline V gene sequence: CDR1 MDHEN, CDR2 SYDVKM. This CDR3 contains 15 residues. The CDR3 DNA reads as TGTGCCAGCAGTTTGGGCAACTCTGGGGCCAACGTCCTGACTTTC. It encodes CASSLGNSGANVLTF.

The V call is TRBV29-1, the J call TRBJ2-5; tentative D call: TRBD1 (6 bases). The J call is in doubt because the DNA end fits TRBJ2-7 better. Germline V gene sequence: CDR1 SQVTM, CDR2 ANQGSEA. CDR3 length: 12 amino acids. The CDR3 region has the DNA TGCAGCGGCCGGACAGACCCCTACGAGCAGTACTTC. Its protein product is CSGRTDPYEQYF.

The chain has TRBV7-2 and TRBJ2-1; a possible D gene is TRBD2 (6 bases). The CDR3 contains 16 residues. Looked up from germline, CDR1 is SGHTA and CDR2 is FQGNSA. V was shortened by 2 bases and J by 0 bases, with 11 bases between the two germline ends. CDR3 in DNA: TGTGCCAGCAGCTTAAACGGGGGAAGCTCCTACAATGAGCAGTTCTTC. This translates into CASSLNGGSSYNEQFF. Supplemented by reference TRBV7-2 and TRBJ2-1, the full variable domain reads GAGVSQSPSNKVTEKGKDVELRCDPISGHTALYWYRQSLGQGLEFLIYFQGNSAPDKSGLPSDRFSAERTGGSVSTLTIQRTQQEDSAVYLCASSLNGGSSYNEQFFGPGTRLTVL.

This clone was observed at least ten times. The chain is built from TRBV2 and TRBJ1-1, with no clear D. Germline V CDR1 and CDR2: SNHLY, FYNNEI. Trimming took off 2 bases at V and 1 base at J, with 11 bases between the two ends. The CDR3 is 15 residues long. The CDR3 nucleotides are TGTGCCAGCAGTGAAAGCATTCGGGGGAACACTGAAGCTTTCTTT. Its translation: CASSESIRGNTEAFF.

The V call is TRBV7-8, the J call TRBJ2-3; no clear D. This CDR3 has 14 residues. Trimming removed 1 base at V and 3 bases at J, with 8 bases between. CDR1 and CDR2 from the germline V gene are SGHVS and FQNEAQ. In DNA form, the CDR3 reads TGTGCCAGCAGCTTAGTCCTGCGTACAGATACGCAGTATTTT. Its protein is CASSLVLRTDTQYF.

CDR3 residues: CASFTWLETQYF. As DNA, the CDR3 is TGTGCCAGCTTTACTTGGCTAGAGACCCAGTACTTC. This chain uses TRBV7-8 with TRBJ2-5; no clear D. V lost 8 bases and J 4 bases, leaving 11 bases between the germline ends. Germline assignment: CDR1 SGHVS and CDR2 FQNEAQ. This CDR3 has 12 residues.

V gene TRBV27 combines with J gene TRBJ2-7; 9 positions agree with TRBD1. From germline, CDR1 is MNHEY and CDR2 SMNVEV (reference sequence). Trimming at V came to 1 base and at J to 0 bases, leaving 7 bases not matched to a gene. CDR3 size: 17 residues. The CDR3 region has the DNA TGTGCCAGCAGTTTATTGGGTGGGACAGGGAGCTCCTACGAGCAGTACTTC. Translated: CASSLLGGTGSSYEQYF.

This sequence joins TRBV19 and TRBJ1-5, with D unresolved. The germline gives CDR1 LNHDA, CDR2 SQIVND (reference sequence). With 8 bases removed from V and 1 base from J, the gap between germline ends came to 6 bases. The CDR3 extends over 12 amino acids. This CDR3 reads CASGPSNQPQHF. The CDR3 nucleotides are TGTGCCAGTGGACCCAGCAATCAGCCCCAGCATTTT.

As for this clone: The junction and the germline gene differ at one end; a read error may be behind it. The chain recombines TRBV7-9 with TRBJ2-7; 11 bases agree with TRBD2. The CDR3 sequence is 14 residues long. Germline CDR1 is SEHNR and CDR2 is FQNEAQ (reference sequence). CDR3 coding DNA: TGTGCCAGCAGCGTAGCGGGAGGGACGTACGAGCAGTACTTC. Translating it yields CASSVAGGTYEQYF.

The chain recombines TRBV28 with TRBJ2-5; D remains ambiguous. With 6 bases removed from V and 1 base from J, the gap between germline ends came to 6 bases. The germline CDR1 and CDR2 sequences are MDHEN and SYDVKM. The CDR3 sequence is 12 residues long. The CDR3: CASSESQETQYF. CDR3 nucleotides: TGTGCCAGCAGCGAGAGCCAAGAGACCCAGTACTTC.

This rearrangement joins TRBV27 to TRBJ2-5, with 8 bases identical to TRBD1. The ends lost 6 bases at V and 4 bases at J; junction bases unmatched: 10. This CDR3 spans 15 amino acids. The germline CDR1 and CDR2 sequences are MNHEY and SMNVEV (reference sequence). The CDR3 is CASSPRVTGAETQYF. The CDR3, as DNA: TGTGCCAGCAGCCCAAGGGTGACAGGGGCAGAGACCCAGTACTTC.

The chain recombines TRBV29-1 with TRBJ2-2; no clear D gene. The V gene's germline CDR1 is SQVTM and CDR2 ANQGSEA. The ends were cut back, 4 bases at V and 6 bases at J, with 12 bases in the middle. The length of the CDR3 is 13 residues. CDR3 sequence reads: CSVGPKGAGELFF. CDR3 in DNA: TGCAGCGTTGGGCCAAAGGGCGCCGGGGAGCTGTTTTTT.

The genes are TRBV28 and TRBJ2-7, with D possibly matching TRBD2 (6 bases). Germline V gives CDR1 MDHEN, CDR2 SYDVKM. The CDR3 loop spans 14 amino acids. The V end was cut by 5 bases, the J end by 4 bases, with 15 bases between. The chain's CDR3 is CASSGGTLRYEQYF. CDR3 sequence (DNA): TGTGCCAGCAGTGGAGGGACCCTAAGATACGAGCAGTACTTC.

CDR3 amino acids: CASSLEQGFYEQYF. The CDR3 DNA follows: TGCGCCAGCAGCTTAGAACAGGGATTCTACGAGCAGTACTTC. The chain links TRBV5-1 to TRBJ2-7, with TRBD1 as a possible D gene (6 bases). The CDR3 length is 14 residues. The V end was cut by 2 bases, the J end by 3 bases, with 12 bases between. Germline V gene sequence: CDR1 SGHRS, CDR2 YFSETQ.

DNA of the CDR3: TGTGCCAGCAGTGAACTTGGGTCTGTGCAGCCCCAGCATTTT. It specifies CASSELGSVQPQHF. The gene calls are TRBV6-1 and TRBJ1-5; no clear D. CDR3 size: 14 residues. The germline gives CDR1 MNHNS, CDR2 SASEGT. Deletions cut 2 bases from V and 7 bases from J, with 12 bases between.

V usage is TRBV10-2 and J usage is TRBJ2-7, with TRBD2 matching 9 bases. In germline, CDR1 is WSHSY, CDR2 SAAADI. Trimming took 0 bases from V and 0 from J; bases not matched to a gene: 0. The CDR3 loop spans 15 amino acids. This chain's CDR3 is CASSESAGGSYEQYF. CDR3 in DNA: TGCGCCAGCAGTGAGTCAGCGGGAGGCTCCTACGAGCAGTACTTC.

This sequence joins TRBV28 and TRBJ2-1; TRBD2 is a possible D gene (5 bases). V lost 6 bases to trimming and J lost 1 base, with 16 bases between them. The CDR3 sequence is 16 residues long. CDR1 MDHEN and CDR2 SYDVKM come from the germline V gene. CDR3 coding DNA: TGTGCCAGCAGCACTGAAGACTACCGATCCTACAATGAGCAGTTCTTC. The encoded protein is CASSTEDYRSYNEQFF. The entire variable domain, with the rest obtained from reference TRBV28 and TRBJ2-1, is as follows: DVKVTQSSRYLVKRTGEKVFLECVQDMDHENMFWYRQDPGLGLRLIYFSYDVKMKEKGDIPEGYSVSREKKERFSLILESASTNQTSMYLCASSTEDYRSYNEQFFGPGTRLTVL.